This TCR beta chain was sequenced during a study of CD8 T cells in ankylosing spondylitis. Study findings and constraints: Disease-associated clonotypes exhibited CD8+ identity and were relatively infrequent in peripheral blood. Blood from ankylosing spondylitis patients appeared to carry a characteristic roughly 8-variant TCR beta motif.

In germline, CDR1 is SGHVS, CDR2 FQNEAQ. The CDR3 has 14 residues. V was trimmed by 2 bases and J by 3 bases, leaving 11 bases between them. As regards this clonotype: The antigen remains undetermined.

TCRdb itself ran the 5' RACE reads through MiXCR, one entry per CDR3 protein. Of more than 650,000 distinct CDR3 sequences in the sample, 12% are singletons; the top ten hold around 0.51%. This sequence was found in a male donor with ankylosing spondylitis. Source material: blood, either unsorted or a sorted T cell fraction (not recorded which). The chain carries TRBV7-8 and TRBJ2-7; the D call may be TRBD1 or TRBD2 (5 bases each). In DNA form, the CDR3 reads TGTGCCAGCAGCTTAACGGGACCCCGCTACGAGCAGTACTTC. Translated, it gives CASSLTGPRYEQYF.